This is a list of T cell receptor beta chains from one sample in a study of blood T cell repertoires in COVID-19. Produced via immunoSEQ multiplex PCR; TCRdb's table is partial and in-frame only. The data show roughly 200,000 clones, roughly four fifths seen once. Sequencing was carried out using PBMCs or T cells enriched from blood (not recorded which). These receptors came from a man aged 35-49 years who had recovered from COVID-19. Each CDR3 is given with its conserved first and last residue. Fields, in order: CDR3 protein, CDR3 DNA, D gene, clone size, J gene, V gene. A D gene is named only where the DNA matches it firmly. Part of the rows lack a size; the others show once, few, many or a class for expanded clones.

CDR3 protein: CASSVDGTGILATEAFF
CDR3 DNA: TGTGCCAGCAGCGTTGATGGGACAGGGATCCTAGCCACTGAAGCTTTCTTT
D gene: TRBD1
clone size: -
J gene: TRBJ1-1
V gene: TRBV9

CDR3 protein: CASSLATGPWPQHF
CDR3 DNA: TGTGCCAGCAGCTTGGCAACAGGGCCTTGGCCCCAGCATTTT
D gene: -
clone size: few
J gene: TRBJ1-5
V gene: TRBV5-5

CDR3 protein: CAWSVGSVGGTEAFF
CDR3 DNA: TGTGCCTGGAGTGTAGGGTCCGTGGGAGGGACTGAAGCTTTCTTT
D gene: -
clone size: -
J gene: TRBJ1-1
V gene: TRBV30

CDR3 protein: CASSRSPGQRNQPQHF
CDR3 DNA: TGCGCCAGCAGCCGGTCGCCGGGACAGCGCAATCAGCCCCAGCATTTT
D gene: TRBD1
clone size: -
J gene: TRBJ1-5
V gene: TRBV4-1

CDR3 protein: CASTQREKLFF
CDR3 DNA: TGTGCCAGCACCCAAAGGGAGAAACTGTTTTTT
D gene: -
clone size: -
J gene: TRBJ1-4
V gene: TRBV2

CDR3 protein: CASSIDLLARRAGELFF
CDR3 DNA: TGTGCCAGTAGTATAGATCTATTGGCCCGGAGGGCCGGGGAGCTGTTTTTT
D gene: -
clone size: -
J gene: TRBJ2-2
V gene: TRBV19

CDR3 protein: CASSPGMSGNTIYF
CDR3 DNA: TGTGCCAGCAGCCCGGGGATGTCTGGAAACACCATATATTTT
D gene: -
clone size: few
J gene: TRBJ1-3
V gene: TRBV7-6

CDR3 protein: CASSRSGQLYEKLFF
CDR3 DNA: TGTGCCAGCAGTCGGTCAGGACAGCTATATGAAAAACTGTTTTTT
D gene: -
clone size: -
J gene: TRBJ1-4
V gene: TRBV2

CDR3 protein: CASSPLYPGNEQFF
CDR3 DNA: TGTGCCAGCAGCCCCCTATATCCGGGGAATGAGCAGTTCTTC
D gene: -
clone size: -
J gene: TRBJ2-1
V gene: TRBV7-9

CDR3 protein: CASSLAGGFSEQYF
CDR3 DNA: TGTGCCAGTAGTTTGGCGGGGGGCTTCTCCGAGCAGTACTTC
D gene: TRBD2
clone size: -
J gene: TRBJ2-7
V gene: TRBV19

CDR3 protein: CASSGRDRGEQYF
CDR3 DNA: TGTGCCAGCAGTGGCCGGGACAGGGGCGAGCAGTACTTC
D gene: TRBD1
clone size: few
J gene: TRBJ2-7
V gene: TRBV2

CDR3 protein: CASSWLGTSGGETQYF
CDR3 DNA: TGCGCCAGCAGCTGGCTGGGGACTAGCGGGGGGGAGACCCAGTACTTC
D gene: TRBD2
clone size: -
J gene: TRBJ2-5
V gene: TRBV5-1

CDR3 protein: CASKQGDRTEAFF
CDR3 DNA: TGTGCCAGCAAGCAGGGGGATCGGACTGAAGCTTTCTTT
D gene: TRBD1
clone size: -
J gene: TRBJ1-1
V gene: TRBV27

CDR3 protein: CATNGQGADTQYF
CDR3 DNA: TGTGCCACCAACGGGCAGGGGGCAGATACGCAGTATTTT
D gene: TRBD1
clone size: -
J gene: TRBJ2-3
V gene: TRBV24-1

CDR3 protein: CASSYRDASTDTQYF
CDR3 DNA: TGTGCCAGCAGCTACAGGGATGCTAGCACAGATACGCAGTATTTT
D gene: -
clone size: -
J gene: TRBJ2-3
V gene: TRBV7-3

CDR3 protein: CASSPLDSRTYNEQFF
CDR3 DNA: TGTGCCAGCAGCCCCTTGGACAGCAGGACCTACAATGAGCAGTTCTTC
D gene: -
clone size: -
J gene: TRBJ2-1
V gene: TRBV5-6

CDR3 protein: CASSPPEGAGSGNTIYF
CDR3 DNA: TGCGCCAGCAGTCCTCCCGAGGGGGCAGGATCTGGAAACACCATATATTTT
D gene: TRBD1
clone size: -
J gene: TRBJ1-3
V gene: TRBV23-1